The TCR beta chain described here comes from a study of OX40 agonist ivuxolimab in advanced cancers. Study information: At doses from 0.01 to 10 mg/kg, patients were given intravenous ivuxolimab every 2 weeks. General study points: In the 0.1 to 3.0 mg/kg range, CD4+ and CD8+ blood T cells had expanded clonally by week 6. Researchers report that CD8+ T cells had, on average, more expanded clones than CD4+.

Produced via immunoSEQ multiplex PCR; TCRdb's table is partial and in-frame only. The sample has about 70,000 clones, roughly 90% seen once; the top ten hold around 1%. Concerning this clone itself: Its antigen is not identified.

Autoimmune disease history or systemic immunosuppression meant exclusion. This TCR derives from an adult with an advanced solid tumor such as melanoma, head and neck, liver or kidney cancer. The specimen comprised CD4+ or CD8+ T cells sorted from blood, sampled in a trial of the OX40 agonist ivuxolimab.

CDR3 nucleotide sequence: TGTGCCTGGACAGGGAGCACTGAAGCTTTCTTT. Its protein is CAWTGSTEAFF. The chain has TRBV30 and TRBJ1-1; TRBD1 is a possible D gene (5 bases). Trimming cost V 4 bases and J 4 bases, with 7 bases left between them. The V gene's germline CDR1 is GTSNPN and CDR2 SVGIG (reference sequence). The CDR3 spans 11 residues.